This TCR beta chain was sequenced for a study of shared clonotypes between healthy human individuals (dated by TCRdb to 2019 to 2021). Turning to the overall study: A couple of women and three men aged 18 to 49 years were included in the cohort. Each donor's leukapheresis produced roughly between roughly 0.85 and 9.5 billion PBMCs. Different laboratories and diverse techniques were used to prepare libraries and sequence TCR repertoires, to increase sequencing depth and limit assay-specific biases. To estimate repertoire size and how much clonotypes are shared between individuals, the study performed deep sequencing of blood TCR repertoires from about 5 healthy adults. For each donor, three plates each were used for CD4 naive and CD4 memory, two plates were used for CD8 naive, and one plate was used for CD8 memory.

CDR1 SGHRS and CDR2 YFSETQ were looked up in the germline V gene. The germline V and J ends show losses of 1 base and 5 bases respectively, and no gene match explains 3 bases of the junction. The CDR3 numbers 14 residues from cysteine through phenylalanine. The sequence is cut down to CDR3 DNA, 42 bases in frame from base 1. Study-wide findings and limitations: Incomplete sequencing was indicated by rarefaction of sorted-subset datasets, despite the large sequencing depth. Naive subsets generally had larger estimated clonotype richness than memory subsets. The small number of donors limited the genetic and exposure-history diversity represented. Compared with non-shared clonotypes, clonotypes shared by all four sorted-subset donors had higher generation probabilities. Sampling was restricted to blood, and TCR repertoires in tissue are likely to differ from TCR repertoires in blood. Pairwise subsampling indicated that sequencing depth was expected to affect the degree of clonotype sharing among donors. About 5% of naive CD4, 3.5% of naive CD8, 2.3% of memory CD4, and about 0.4% of memory CD8 clonotypes were shared across a few donors.

Using the deep immunoSEQ assay, multiplex PCR amplified TCR CDR3 regions from genomic DNA. Extracted genomic DNA from each cell subset was spread evenly across all wells of several immunoSEQ 96-well plates, with each plate serving as a replicate. For sorted subsets, each replicate PCR was loaded with 200 ng genomic DNA, equivalent to 30,000 or so T cell genomes. Purified libraries were measured with a Qubit 3.0 fluorometer, size-checked on a Bioanalyzer 2100, and measured again with the KAPA Library Quantification kit. Each immunoSEQ 96-well plate was sequenced on its own single-read 150-cycle Illumina NextSeq 550 flow cell. The original pipeline was this. Because the immunoSEQ output held only junctional sequences and lacked quality scores, the filtering could not match the filtering applied to full-length reads. To assign V/J genes and CDR3, sequences were annotated using PyIR, a Python wrapper for IgBLAST v1.9, with IMGT germline references. Reads were filtered out if the reads had weak V/J assignments (E-value above 1e-6), no CDR3, stop codons, out-of-frame junctions, or ambiguous translated residues. A V3J clonotype was defined by an identical inferred V gene, J gene, and CDR3 amino acid sequence. Percentage overlap between repertoires was computed as shared unique clonotypes divided by the size of the smaller repertoire. Richness of each repertoire was evaluated using RTK rarefaction, the Chao1 estimator, and Recon v2.1 estimates of unobserved clonotypes. OLGA was used to compute generation probabilities for all TCRbeta clonotypes that the gDNA method yielded from a handful of donors. TCRdb retrieved this table from immuneACCESS and kept in-frame rearrangements only. Not all clones are present; in checked studies, unresolved V genes account for under half, and no reason is known for the remainder. The DNA was the basis for D and trimming; V, J and clone size are from that table. For this sample there are 1,500,000 or so clones; less than 99% appear just once. The ten biggest clones cover roughly 0.35% of the sample.

A remark on this clone: Its target antigen remains unknown. Base qualities are not recorded, but no much larger clone differs from it by a single base. Other nucleotide sequences in the sample specify the same CDR3.

Donors were healthy HIV-negative adults with no recently reported acute infections or vaccinations. Every donor was a Caucasian adult residing in Nashville, Tennessee, USA. CD4+ T cells were enriched by magnetic negative selection; naive cells were then positively selected on CD45RA, and the negative fraction formed the memory subset. Blood was obtained by leukapheresis, after which PBMCs were separated by Ficoll-Histopaque density gradient centrifugation and cryopreserved in liquid nitrogen vapor phase. Analytical flow cytometry was used to check the purity and quantity of every magnetically sorted T cell population. Genomic DNA was isolated from each sorted fraction and quantified by UV absorbance on a Nanodrop 2000c.

The sequence derives from a man under 40 in good health. Sequencing used naive CD4+ T cells sorted from blood. Interpreted using the paper, the cell subset or site label stands for: CD45RA+ positively selected. This chain is built from TRBV5-1 and TRBJ1-5, and TRBD1 aligns with 7 junction nucleotides. The bases are TGCGCCAGCAGCTTGTCAGGGGGAGATCAGCCCCAGCATTTT. The resulting protein is CASSLSGGDQPQHF.